This T cell receptor (beta chain) originates from a study of multiple sclerosis patients with progressive multifocal leukoencephalopathy. Points from the study as a whole: Lower normalized Shannon entropy suggested reduced TRB diversity in most PML patients. TRBV and TRBJ usage showed no common pattern when PML developed.

Concerning this clone: Its target is not known.

The time point here: before natalizumab initiation. T0 refers to blood drawn before natalizumab was first infused. V shed 4 bases and J shed 6 bases, with 11 bases lying between them. The V gene's germline CDR1 is SGDLS and CDR2 YYNGEE. This CDR3 spans 13 amino acids. Libraries were prepared by immunoSEQ multiplex PCR; TCRdb keeps only in-frame clonotypes and omits some of them. The repertoire holds about 32,000 clones, over 90% seen once, with roughly 2% in the top ten. The sample taken for sequencing was PBMCs. This TCR was recovered from a man younger than 45 with multiple sclerosis. The V call is TRBV9, the J call TRBJ1-5; D is ambiguous. The CDR3 sequence: CASSPEGVQPQHF. The CDR3 DNA follows: TGTGCCAGCAGCCCCGAAGGTGTTCAGCCCCAGCATTTT.